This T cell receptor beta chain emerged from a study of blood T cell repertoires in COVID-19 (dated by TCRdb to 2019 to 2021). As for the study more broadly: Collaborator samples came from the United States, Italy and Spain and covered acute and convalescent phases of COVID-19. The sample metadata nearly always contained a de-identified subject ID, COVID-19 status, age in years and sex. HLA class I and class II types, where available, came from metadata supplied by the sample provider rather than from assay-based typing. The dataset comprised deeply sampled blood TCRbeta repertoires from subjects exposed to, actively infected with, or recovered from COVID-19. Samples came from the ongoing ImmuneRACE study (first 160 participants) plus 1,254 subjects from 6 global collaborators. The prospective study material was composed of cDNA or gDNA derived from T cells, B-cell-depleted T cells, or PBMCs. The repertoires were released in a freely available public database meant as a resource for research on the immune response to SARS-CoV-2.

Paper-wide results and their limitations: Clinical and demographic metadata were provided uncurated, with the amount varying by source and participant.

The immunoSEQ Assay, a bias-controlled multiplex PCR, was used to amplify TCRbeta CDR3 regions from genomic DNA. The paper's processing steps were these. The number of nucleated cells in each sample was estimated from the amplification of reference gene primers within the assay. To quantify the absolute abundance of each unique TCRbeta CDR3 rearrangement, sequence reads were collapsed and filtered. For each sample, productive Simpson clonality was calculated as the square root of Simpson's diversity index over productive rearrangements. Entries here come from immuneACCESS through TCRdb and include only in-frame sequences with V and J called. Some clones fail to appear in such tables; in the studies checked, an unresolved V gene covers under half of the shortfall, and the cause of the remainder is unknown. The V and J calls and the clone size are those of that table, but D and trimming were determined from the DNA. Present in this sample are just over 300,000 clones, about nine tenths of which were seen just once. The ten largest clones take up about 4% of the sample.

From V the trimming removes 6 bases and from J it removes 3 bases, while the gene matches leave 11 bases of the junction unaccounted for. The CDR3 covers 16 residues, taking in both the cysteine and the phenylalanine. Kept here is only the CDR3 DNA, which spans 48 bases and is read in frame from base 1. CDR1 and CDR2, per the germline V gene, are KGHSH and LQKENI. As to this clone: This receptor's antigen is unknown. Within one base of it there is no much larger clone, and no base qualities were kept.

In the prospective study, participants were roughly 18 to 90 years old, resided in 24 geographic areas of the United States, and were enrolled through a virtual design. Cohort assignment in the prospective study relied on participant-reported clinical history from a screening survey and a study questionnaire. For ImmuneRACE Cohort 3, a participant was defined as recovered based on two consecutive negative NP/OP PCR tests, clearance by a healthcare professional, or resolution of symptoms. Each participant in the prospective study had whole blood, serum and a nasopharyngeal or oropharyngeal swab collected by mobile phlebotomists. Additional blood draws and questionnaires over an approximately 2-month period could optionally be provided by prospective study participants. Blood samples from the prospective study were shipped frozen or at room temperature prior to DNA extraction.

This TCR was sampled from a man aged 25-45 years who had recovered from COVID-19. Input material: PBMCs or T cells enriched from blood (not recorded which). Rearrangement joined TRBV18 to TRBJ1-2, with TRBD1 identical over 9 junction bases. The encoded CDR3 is CASSRQRDRADYGYTF. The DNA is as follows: TGTGCCAGCTCTCGCCAGAGGGACAGGGCCGACTATGGCTACACCTTC.